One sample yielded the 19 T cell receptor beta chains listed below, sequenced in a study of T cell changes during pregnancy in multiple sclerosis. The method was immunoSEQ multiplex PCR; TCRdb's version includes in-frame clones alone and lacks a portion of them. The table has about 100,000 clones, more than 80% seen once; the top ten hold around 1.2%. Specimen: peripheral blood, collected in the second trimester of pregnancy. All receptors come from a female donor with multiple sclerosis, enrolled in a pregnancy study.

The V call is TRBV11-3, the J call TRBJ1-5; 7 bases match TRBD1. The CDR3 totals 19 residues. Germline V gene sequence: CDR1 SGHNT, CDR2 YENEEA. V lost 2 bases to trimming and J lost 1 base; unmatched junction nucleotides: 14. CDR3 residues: CASSLPKQGDRQSNQPQHF. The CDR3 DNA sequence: TGTGCCAGCAGCTTACCCAAGCAGGGGGACAGACAAAGCAATCAGCCCCAGCATTTT.

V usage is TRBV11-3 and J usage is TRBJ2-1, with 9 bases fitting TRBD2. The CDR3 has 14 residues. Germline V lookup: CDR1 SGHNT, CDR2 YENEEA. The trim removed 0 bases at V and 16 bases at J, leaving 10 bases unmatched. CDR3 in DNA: TGTGCCAGCAGCTTAGATGCGGCTAGCGGGACAATCTTCTTC. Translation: CASSLDAASGTIFF.

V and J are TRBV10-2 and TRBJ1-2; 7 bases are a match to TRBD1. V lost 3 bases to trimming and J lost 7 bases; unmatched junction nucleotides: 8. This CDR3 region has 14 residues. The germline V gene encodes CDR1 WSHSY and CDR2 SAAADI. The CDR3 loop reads CASSDLRGQGGYTF. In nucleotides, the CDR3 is TGCGCCAGCAGTGATCTTAGGGGGCAGGGTGGCTACACCTTC.

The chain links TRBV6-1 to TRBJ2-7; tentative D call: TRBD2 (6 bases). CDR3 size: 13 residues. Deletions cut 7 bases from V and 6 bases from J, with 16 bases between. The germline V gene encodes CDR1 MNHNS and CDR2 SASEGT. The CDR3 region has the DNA TGTGCCAGCAAGATCGAGCTGCGGGGCGAGCAGTACTTC. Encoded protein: CASKIELRGEQYF.

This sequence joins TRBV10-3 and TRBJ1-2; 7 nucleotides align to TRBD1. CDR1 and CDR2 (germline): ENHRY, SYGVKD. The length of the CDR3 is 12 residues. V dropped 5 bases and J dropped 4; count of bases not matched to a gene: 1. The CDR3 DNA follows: TGTGCCATCAGTCGGGACAGCTATGGCTACACCTTC. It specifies CAISRDSYGYTF.

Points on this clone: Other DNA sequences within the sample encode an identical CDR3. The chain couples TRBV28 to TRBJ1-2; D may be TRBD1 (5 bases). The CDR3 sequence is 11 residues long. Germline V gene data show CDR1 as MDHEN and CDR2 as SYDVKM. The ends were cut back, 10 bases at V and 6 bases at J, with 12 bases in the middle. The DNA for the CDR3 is TGTGCCACCAGGGAGGGAGATGGCTACACCTTC. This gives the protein CATREGDGYTF.

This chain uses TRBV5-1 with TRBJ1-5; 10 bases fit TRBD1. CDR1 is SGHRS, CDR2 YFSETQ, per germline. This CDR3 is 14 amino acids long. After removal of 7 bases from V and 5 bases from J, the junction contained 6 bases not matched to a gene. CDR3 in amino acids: CASVTGGADQPQHF. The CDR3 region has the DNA TGCGCCAGCGTGACAGGGGGCGCAGATCAGCCCCAGCATTTT.

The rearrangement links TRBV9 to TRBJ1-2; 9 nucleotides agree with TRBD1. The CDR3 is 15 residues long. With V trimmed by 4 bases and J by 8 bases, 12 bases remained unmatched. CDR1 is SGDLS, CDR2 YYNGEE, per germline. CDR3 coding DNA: TGTGCCAGCAGCTCCCAAGGGGACAGGGCACGCGGCTACACCTTC. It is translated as CASSSQGDRARGYTF.

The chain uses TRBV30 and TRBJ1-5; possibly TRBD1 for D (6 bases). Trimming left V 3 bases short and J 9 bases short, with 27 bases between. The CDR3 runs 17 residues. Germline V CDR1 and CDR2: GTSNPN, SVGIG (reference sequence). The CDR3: CAWSPGTSRVSRRPQHF. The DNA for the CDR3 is TGTGCCTGGAGCCCCGGGACATCTAGAGTAAGCCGTCGGCCCCAGCATTTT.

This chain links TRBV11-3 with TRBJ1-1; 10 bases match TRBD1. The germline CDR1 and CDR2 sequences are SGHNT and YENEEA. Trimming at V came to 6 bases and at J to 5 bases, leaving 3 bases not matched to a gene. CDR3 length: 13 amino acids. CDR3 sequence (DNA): TGTGCCAGCAGTTGGGACAGGGGTACTGAAGCTTTCTTT. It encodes CASSWDRGTEAFF.

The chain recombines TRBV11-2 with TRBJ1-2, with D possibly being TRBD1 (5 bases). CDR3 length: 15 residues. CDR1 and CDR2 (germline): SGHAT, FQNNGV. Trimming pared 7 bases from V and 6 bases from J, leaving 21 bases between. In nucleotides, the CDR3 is TGTGCCAGCACCGACTCACGGGGCCGGGGGGATGGCTACACCTTC. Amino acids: CASTDSRGRGDGYTF.

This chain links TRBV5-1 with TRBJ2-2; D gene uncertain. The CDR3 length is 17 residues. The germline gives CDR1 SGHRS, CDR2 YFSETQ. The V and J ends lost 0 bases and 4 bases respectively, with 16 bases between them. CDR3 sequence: CASSLALGVQTTGELFF. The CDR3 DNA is TGCGCCAGCAGCTTGGCCTTGGGCGTACAGACCACCGGGGAGCTGTTTTTT.

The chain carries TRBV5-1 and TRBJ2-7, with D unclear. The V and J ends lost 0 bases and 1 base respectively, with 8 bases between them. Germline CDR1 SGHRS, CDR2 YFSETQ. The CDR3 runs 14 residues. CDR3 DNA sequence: TGCGCCAGCAGCTTGGCGGGTTCTTCCTACGAGCAGTACTTC. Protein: CASSLAGSSYEQYF.

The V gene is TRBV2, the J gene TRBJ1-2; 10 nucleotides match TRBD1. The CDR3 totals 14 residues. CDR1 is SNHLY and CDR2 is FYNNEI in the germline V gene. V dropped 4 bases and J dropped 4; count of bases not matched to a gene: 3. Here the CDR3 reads CASSAGQGSYGYTF. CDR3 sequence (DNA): TGTGCCAGCAGTGCGGGACAGGGGAGCTATGGCTACACCTTC.

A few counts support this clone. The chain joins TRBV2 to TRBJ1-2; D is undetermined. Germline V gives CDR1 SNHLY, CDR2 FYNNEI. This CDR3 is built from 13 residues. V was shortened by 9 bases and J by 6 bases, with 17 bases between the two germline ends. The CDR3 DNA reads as TGTGCCAGGGATCGGACGGGAGGTGATGGCTACACCTTC. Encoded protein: CARDRTGGDGYTF.

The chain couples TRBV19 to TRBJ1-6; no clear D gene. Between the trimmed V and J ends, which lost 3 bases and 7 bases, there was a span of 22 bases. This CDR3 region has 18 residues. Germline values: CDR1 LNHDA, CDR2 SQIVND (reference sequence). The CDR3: CASSIRSMRTMRNSPLHF. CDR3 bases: TGTGCCAGTAGTATCCGGTCTATGAGGACTATGAGGAATTCACCCCTCCACTTT.

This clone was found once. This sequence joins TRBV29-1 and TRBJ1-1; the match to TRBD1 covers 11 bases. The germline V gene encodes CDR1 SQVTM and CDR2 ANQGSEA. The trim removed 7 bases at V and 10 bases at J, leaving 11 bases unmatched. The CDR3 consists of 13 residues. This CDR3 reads CSAGQGASVGAFF. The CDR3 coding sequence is TGCAGCGCCGGACAGGGGGCAAGTGTCGGAGCTTTCTTT.

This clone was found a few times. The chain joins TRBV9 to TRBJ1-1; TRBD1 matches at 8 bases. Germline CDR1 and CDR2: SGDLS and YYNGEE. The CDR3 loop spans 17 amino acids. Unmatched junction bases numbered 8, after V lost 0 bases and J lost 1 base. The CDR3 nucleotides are TGTGCCAGCAGCGTAGCTACCGGGGACAGGAAGAACACTGAAGCTTTCTTT. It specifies CASSVATGDRKNTEAFF.

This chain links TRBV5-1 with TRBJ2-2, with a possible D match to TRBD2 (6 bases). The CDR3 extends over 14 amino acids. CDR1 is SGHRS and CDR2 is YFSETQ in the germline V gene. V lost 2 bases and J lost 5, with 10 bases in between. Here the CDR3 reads CASSLLGRTGELFF. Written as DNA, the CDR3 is TGCGCCAGCAGCTTATTAGGGAGGACCGGGGAGCTGTTTTTT.